The 22 T cell receptor beta chains in this list originate from one sample, sequenced in a study of blood T cell repertoires in COVID-19. The data were produced by immunoSEQ multiplex PCR, yet TCRdb's version contains in-frame clones alone and is incomplete. The sample has some 53,000 clones, 87% seen once. Sequencing was done on a sample of peripheral blood. These TCRs come from a human donor with active COVID-19. The donor label of this sample is uncertain.

This chain's CDR3 is CASSVQGFYNSPLHF. In nucleotides, the CDR3 is TGTGCCAGCAGCGTCCAGGGGTTTTATAATTCACCCCTCCACTTT. The rearrangement links TRBV5-6 to TRBJ1-6; D possibly corresponds to TRBD1 (6 bases). The V and J ends lost 4 bases and 4 bases respectively, with 12 bases between them. Germline CDR1 is SGHDT and CDR2 is YYEEEE. This CDR3 is 15 amino acids long.

The V gene is TRBV29-1, the J gene TRBJ2-2; D call uncertain. The CDR3 length is 14 residues. Germline V gene data show CDR1 as SQVTM and CDR2 as ANQGSEA. With 5 bases removed from V and 0 bases from J, the gap between germline ends came to 10 bases. For the CDR3, the DNA is TGCAGCGTTATGGTCGCTACGAACACCGGGGAGCTGTTTTTT. Translated: CSVMVATNTGELFF.

The V gene is TRBV11-2, the J gene TRBJ2-1, with D perhaps TRBD1 (5 bases). Germline V lookup: CDR1 SGHAT, CDR2 FQNNGV. The CDR3 loop spans 16 amino acids. Trimming left V 5 bases short and J 14 bases short, with 28 bases between. The chain's CDR3 is CASSPRTSGAEQMEFF. The DNA of the CDR3 is TGTGCCAGCAGCCCCCGGACATCAGGAGCAGAGCAGATGGAGTTCTTC.

In its sample, this clone was seen once. This chain links TRBV5-8 with TRBJ2-3, with 7 bases aligning to TRBD1. The V segment lost 5 bases and the J segment 0 bases; nucleotides outside the gene matches: 9. This CDR3 is 16 amino acids long. Germline V gene lookup returns CDR1 SGHTS and CDR2 YDEGEE. The CDR3 sequence: CASSRYPDRSTDTQYF. The CDR3 nucleotides are TGTGCCAGCAGTCGATACCCGGACAGGAGCACAGATACGCAGTATTTT.

The rearrangement uses TRBV6-2 or TRBV6-3 and TRBJ2-7, with 8 positions matching TRBD1. Germline lookup yields CDR1 MNHEY and CDR2 SVGEGT. The CDR3 consists of 19 residues. V dropped 0 bases and J dropped 0; count of bases not matched to a gene: 13. CDR3 amino acids: CASSYSLRTGRLPSYEQYF. As DNA, the CDR3 is TGTGCCAGCAGTTACTCGCTTCGGACAGGGCGACTACCCTCCTACGAGCAGTACTTC.

The chain joins TRBV4-2 to TRBJ2-1; TRBD2 matches at 7 bases. This CDR3 contains 15 residues. The V and J ends lost 2 bases and 8 bases, in that order; junction bases with no gene match: 9. CDR1 is LGHNA, CDR2 YNFKEQ, per germline. As DNA, the CDR3 is TGTGCCAGCAGCCAATATTTAGCGGGTGGGTATGAGCAGTTCTTC. It codes for CASSQYLAGGYEQFF.

The CDR3 protein is CASSLVGTSGEQFF. In DNA, the CDR3 is TGTGCCAGCAGCTTAGTGGGGACTAGCGGAGAGCAGTTCTTC. The rearrangement links TRBV11-2 to TRBJ2-1; TRBD2 aligns across 11 bases. The CDR3 contains 14 residues. Germline CDR1 reads SGHAT; CDR2 reads FQNNGV. After removal of 1 base from V and 10 bases from J, the junction contained 3 bases not matched to a gene.

This clone was recorded a few times. The gene calls are TRBV7-8 and TRBJ2-7; D gene unclear. The CDR3 is made up of 13 amino acids. The germline V gene encodes CDR1 SGHVS and CDR2 FQNEAQ. Trimming took 3 bases from V and 3 from J, leaving 9 bases between them. The CDR3 nucleotides are TGTGCCAGCAGCTTGGGCAGATACTACGAGCAGTACTTC. Protein: CASSLGRYYEQYF.

The gene calls are TRBV5-1 and TRBJ2-1; D is unclear. CDR3 length: 16 amino acids. V dropped 1 base and J dropped 3 bases, with 14 bases sitting between them. The germline gives CDR1 SGHRS, CDR2 YFSETQ. Here the CDR3 reads CASSLKARSNYNEQFF. CDR3 coding DNA: TGCGCCAGCAGCTTGAAGGCCAGGTCGAACTACAATGAGCAGTTCTTC.

The gene calls are TRBV19 and TRBJ1-5; D not resolved. Germline CDR1 is LNHDA and CDR2 is SQIVND (reference sequence). Trimming removed 3 bases from V and 0 bases from J, with 9 bases in between. This CDR3 is 15 amino acids long. CDR3 sequence: CASSIIEYSNQPQHF. The CDR3 DNA reads as TGTGCCAGTAGTATCATCGAGTATAGCAATCAGCCCCAGCATTTT.

The chain recombines TRBV7-6 with TRBJ1-2, with D perhaps TRBD1 (6 bases). The V end was cut by 5 bases, the J end by 2 bases, with 15 bases between. The CDR3 loop spans 15 amino acids. Germline assignment: CDR1 SGHVS and CDR2 FNYEAQ. CDR3 in amino acids: CASSLQPGTNYGYTF. The CDR3 coding sequence is TGTGCCAGCAGCCTTCAGCCGGGGACAAACTATGGCTACACCTTC. Based on the CDR3 plus reference TRBV7-6 and TRBJ1-2, the full variable domain is GAGVSQSPRYKVTKRGQDVALRCDPISGHVSLYWYRQALGQGPEFLTYFNYEAQQDKSGLPNDRFSAERPEGSISTLTIQRTEQRDSAMYRCASSLQPGTNYGYTFGSGTRLTVV.

The V gene is TRBV2, the J gene TRBJ2-3; tentative D call: TRBD1 (5 bases). The V and J ends lost 2 bases and 5 bases respectively, with 11 bases between them. The CDR3 contains 14 residues. The germline CDR1 and CDR2 sequences are SNHLY and FYNNEI. The CDR3, as DNA: TGTGCCAGCAGTGAATTACCAGGGAAAGATACGCAGTATTTT. Translating it yields CASSELPGKDTQYF.

The chain joins TRBV28 to TRBJ1-2; no clear D gene. Germline CDR1 and CDR2: MDHEN and SYDVKM. The CDR3 covers 12 residues. The V end was cut by 2 bases, the J end by 4 bases, with 5 bases between. The CDR3 coding sequence is TGTGCCAGCAGTTTACAGGCCTATGGCTACACCTTC. Protein: CASSLQAYGYTF.

This chain links TRBV24-1 with TRBJ2-7, with a possible D match to TRBD2 (6 bases). This CDR3 is 12 amino acids long. The germline CDR1 and CDR2 sequences are KGHDR and SFDVKD. Between the trimmed V and J ends, which lost 4 bases and 4 bases, there was a span of 7 bases. The DNA for the CDR3 is TGTGCCACCAGTGAGGGGGGATACGAGCAGTACTTC. It yields the protein CATSEGGYEQYF.

This clone showed up just a few times. This chain uses TRBV2 with TRBJ2-2, with 7 positions matching TRBD1. The CDR3 extends over 16 amino acids. Per germline, CDR1 SNHLY and CDR2 FYNNEI. The ends lost 9 bases at V and 4 bases at J; junction bases unmatched: 14. CDR3: CASQLEGAVSTGELFF. The CDR3 nucleotides read TGTGCCAGTCAACTCGAGGGGGCCGTTTCCACCGGGGAGCTGTTTTTT.

The rearrangement uses TRBV7-9 and TRBJ1-4, with 11 bases that match TRBD1. The CDR3 has 15 amino acids. Germline V gene lookup returns CDR1 SEHNR and CDR2 FQNEAQ (reference sequence). V lost 1 base and J lost 7; bases outside the gene matches: 2. CDR3 region: CASSLVGTGGEKLFF. As DNA, the CDR3 is TGTGCCAGCAGCTTAGTCGGGACAGGGGGTGAAAAACTGTTTTTT.

The CDR3 loop is CASSSRGGATGELFF. As DNA, the CDR3 is TGTGCCAGTAGTTCCCGCGGGGGCGCTACCGGGGAGCTGTTTTTT. The chain joins TRBV19 to TRBJ2-2; D possibly corresponds to TRBD2 (7 bases). Germline CDR1 is LNHDA and CDR2 is SQIVND (reference sequence). The CDR3 totals 15 residues. The V gene lost 5 bases and the J gene lost 5 bases, with 15 bases spanning the gap.

This chain links TRBV4-3 with TRBJ2-1; a possible D gene is TRBD1 (8 bases). Per germline, CDR1 LGHNA and CDR2 YSLEER. The CDR3 loop spans 16 amino acids. V was cut by 2 bases and J by 1 base, with 12 bases left in between. CDR3 nucleotides: TGCGCCAGCAGCCAATTACAGGGGGGGTCCTACAATGAGCAGTTCTTC. This sequence encodes CASSQLQGGSYNEQFF.

V and J are TRBV2 and TRBJ1-6; 8 nucleotides line up with TRBD1. The CDR3 has 15 residues. The trim removed 8 bases at V and 6 bases at J, leaving 9 bases unmatched. Looked up from germline, CDR1 is SNHLY and CDR2 is FYNNEI. For the CDR3, the DNA is TGTGCCAGCGATCGGACAGGGACTACTAATTCACCCCTCCACTTT. It is translated as CASDRTGTTNSPLHF.

The chain joins TRBV7-3 to TRBJ1-2; 7 bases match TRBD1. The V segment lost 5 bases and the J segment 6 bases; nucleotides outside the gene matches: 6. The V gene's germline CDR1 is SGHTA and CDR2 FQGTGA. The CDR3 is made up of 13 amino acids. CDR3 nucleotide sequence: TGTGCCAGCAGCGAAACTCAGGGGGATGGCTACACCTTC. This sequence encodes CASSETQGDGYTF.

This chain connects TRBV13 to TRBJ1-2, with 7 bases identical to TRBD1. In germline, CDR1 is PRHDT, CDR2 FYEKMQ (reference sequence). Unmatched junction bases numbered 12, after V lost 5 bases and J lost 6 bases. This CDR3 contains 15 residues. CDR3 residues: CASSPLDRRRNGYTF. The CDR3 region has the DNA TGTGCCAGCAGCCCGTTGGACAGGAGGAGAAATGGCTACACCTTC.

The CDR3 sequence: CASSQDTGSGNTIYF. The CDR3 DNA is TGTGCCAGCAGCCAAGATACAGGCTCTGGAAACACCATATATTTT. The chain joins TRBV3-1 (or the pseudogene TRBV3-2) to TRBJ1-3, with D maybe TRBD1 (5 bases). Germline assignment: CDR1 LGHDT and CDR2 YNNKEL (reference sequence). Trimming stripped 0 bases from V and 0 bases from J, with 6 bases between. This CDR3 is 15 amino acids long.